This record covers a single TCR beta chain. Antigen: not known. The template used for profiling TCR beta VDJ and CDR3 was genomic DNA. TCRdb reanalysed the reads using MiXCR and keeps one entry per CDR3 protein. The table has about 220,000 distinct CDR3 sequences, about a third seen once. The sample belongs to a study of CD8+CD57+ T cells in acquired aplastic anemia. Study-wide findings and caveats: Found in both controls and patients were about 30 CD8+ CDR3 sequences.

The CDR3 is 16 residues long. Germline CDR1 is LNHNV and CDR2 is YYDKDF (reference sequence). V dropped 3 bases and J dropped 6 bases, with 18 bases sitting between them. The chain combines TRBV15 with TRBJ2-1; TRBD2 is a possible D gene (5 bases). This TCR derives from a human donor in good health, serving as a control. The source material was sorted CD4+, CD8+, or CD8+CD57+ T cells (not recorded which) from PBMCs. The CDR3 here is CATSSLYSAGVNEQFF. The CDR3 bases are TGTGCCACCAGCAGCTTATACAGCGCCGGGGTCAATGAGCAGTTCTTC.